These T cell receptor beta chains were read from a single sample in a study of cytomegalovirus exposure and HLA in healthy donors. Clones were sequenced by immunoSEQ multiplex PCR, and TCRdb holds only the in-frame ones, with some missing. Found here are some 33,000 clones; the top ten clones hold around 4.5%. Sequenced: PBMCs. The receptors shown here come from a female donor in good health and CMV-seronegative. Both conserved end residues are part of each CDR3. Each record gives: J gene, D gene, V gene, CDR3 DNA, CDR3 protein. The D gene is left open where the match is weak.

>TRBJ2-3|.|TRBV6-1
TGTGCCACCAAGGCCCCGCGGGGTACGCAGTATTTT
CATKAPRGTQYF
>TRBJ1-1|.|TRBV19
TGTGCCAGTAGTATAGGGGGAGGGTTAGCCACTGAAGCTTTCTTT
CASSIGGGLATEAFF
>TRBJ2-7|TRBD1|TRBV7-9
TGTGCCAGCAGTCCGAAGGAAACAGGGGGCGCGATCTACGAGCAGTACTTC
CASSPKETGGAIYEQYF
>TRBJ2-4|.|TRBV30
TGTGCCTGGAGCGCGGACGGGGTTTTAAACATTCAGTACTTC
CAWSADGVLNIQYF
>TRBJ2-3|TRBD1|TRBV7-9
TGTGCCAGCAGCTTGGGACAGGGGGTTAGCGCAGATACGCAGTATTTT
CASSLGQGVSADTQYF
>TRBJ2-5|TRBD1|TRBV19
TGTGCCAGTAGTACGACAGGGGAGACCCAGTACTTC
CASSTTGETQYF
>TRBJ1-5|TRBD1|TRBV19
TGTGCCAGTAGTACATACAGGGGTTTGAATCAGCCCCAGCATTTT
CASSTYRGLNQPQHF
>TRBJ2-2|TRBD2|TRBV4-1
TGCGCCAGCAGCCAATTCGGACTAGCATCAATAGGAAAGACCGGGGAGCTGTTTTTT
CASSQFGLASIGKTGELFF
>TRBJ2-7|TRBD1|TRBV13
TGTGCCAGCAGCTTGACAGGGAAATTGGGCAGGGCCTACGAGCAGTACTTC
CASSLTGKLGRAYEQYF
>TRBJ2-1|TRBD2|TRBV5-4
TGTGCCAGCAGCTATCTTTTGGTTAGCGGGGATTACAATGAGCAGTTCTTC
CASSYLLVSGDYNEQFF
>TRBJ1-2|.|TRBV28
TGTGCCAGCAGTCCAGGACTTTGGTATGGCTACACCTTC
CASSPGLWYGYTF
>TRBJ1-5|.|TRBV6-5
TGTGCCAGCAGTCACCCCGGGAAGCCCCAGCATTTT
CASSHPGKPQHF
>TRBJ1-1|.|TRBV7-9
TGTGCCAGCAGCTTAGAACAAAGAAACACTGAAGCTTTCTTT
CASSLEQRNTEAFF
>TRBJ1-1|.|TRBV5-5
TGTGCCAGCAGCTTGTTCCGGAACACTGAAGCTTTCTTT
CASSLFRNTEAFF
>TRBJ2-3|.|TRBV6-4
TGTGCCAGCAGTGAACAGGGAGGCACAGATACGCAGTATTTT
CASSEQGGTDTQYF
>TRBJ2-4|.|TRBV4-3
TGCGCCAGCAGCCAAGAACCAGTAGCCAAAAACATTCAGTACTTC
CASSQEPVAKNIQYF
>TRBJ2-5|TRBD1|TRBV19
TGTGCCAGTAGTTCCAGGGACAGGGATGCGACCCAGTACTTC
CASSSRDRDATQYF
>TRBJ2-7|TRBD1|TRBV7-2
TGTGCCAGCAGCCACAGACAGGGGCACTACGAGCAGTACTTC
CASSHRQGHYEQYF
>TRBJ2-3|TRBD1|TRBV19
TGTGCCAGTAGTACTCTGACAGGGACCTACACAGATACGCAGTATTTT
CASSTLTGTYTDTQYF
>TRBJ1-1|.|TRBV11-3
TGTGCCAGCCGCCCCGGGGGTTTGAACACTGAAGCTTTCTTT
CASRPGGLNTEAFF
>TRBJ1-5|.|TRBV18
TGTGCCAGCTCCCGGGGGGGCGACAGCAATCAGCCCCAGCATTTT
CASSRGGDSNQPQHF
>TRBJ2-1|TRBD2|TRBV11-3
TGTGCCAGCAGCTTAGCGGGGGGGCCCCAAAATGAGCAGTTCTTC
CASSLAGGPQNEQFF
>TRBJ1-5|TRBD1|TRBV7-6
TGTGCCAGCAGCTTACGGACAGGGTTAGGTCAGCCCCAGCATTTT
CASSLRTGLGQPQHF
>TRBJ1-2|TRBD1|TRBV5-8
TGTGCCAGCAGCCCAGACAGGGGTCGTGGCTACACCTTC
CASSPDRGRGYTF